This is a list of T cell receptor beta chains from one sample in a study of T cell responses to AZD1222 COVID-19 vaccine. Produced via immunoSEQ multiplex PCR; TCRdb's table is partial and in-frame only. The profile shows about 140,000 clones, roughly 92% of them singletons. The material sequenced was peripheral blood, taken on day 0 of AZD1222 vaccination. The receptors come from an adult in good health. The CDR3 runs from the conserved cysteine through the conserved F or W. The order of the fields is J gene, clone size, V gene, D gene, CDR3 protein, CDR3 DNA. A D gene is named only where the DNA matches it firmly. Not all rows give a size; the values are once, few, many and, for expanded clones, a class.

>TRBJ2-7|NA|TRBV6-5|NA
CASSYVGSSYEQYF
TGTGCCAGCAGTTACGTGGGGAGTAGCTACGAGCAGTACTTC
>TRBJ1-2|NA|TRBV4-1|TRBD1
CASSPPPGTGGYTF
TGCGCCAGCAGCCCACCCCCCGGGACAGGTGGCTACACCTTC
>TRBJ1-4|NA|TRBV7-7|NA
CASSRTQGTDEKLFF
TGTGCTAGCAGCCGCACACAGGGAACTGATGAAAAACTGTTTTTT
>TRBJ1-3|NA|TRBV7-9|TRBD1
CASSLRTGGRNTIYF
TGTGCCAGCAGCTTAAGGACAGGGGGGCGAAACACCATATATTTT
>TRBJ2-7|NA|TRBV11-2|TRBD2
CASSEGLGFGEQYF
TGTGCCAGCAGCGAGGGACTAGGATTTGGCGAGCAGTACTTC
>TRBJ1-5|once|TRBV6-5|TRBD1
CASSYRGQGDQPQHF
TGTGCCAGCAGTTACCGGGGACAGGGAGACCAGCCCCAGCATTTT
>TRBJ1-5|NA|TRBV7-9|NA
CASSRPNQPQHF
TGTGCCAGCAGCCGTCCCAATCAGCCCCAGCATTTT
>TRBJ1-6|NA|TRBV6-5|NA
CASSRQSSYNSPLHF
TGTGCCAGCAGCCGACAGAGCTCCTATAATTCACCCCTCCACTTT
>TRBJ1-2|NA|TRBV2|TRBD1
CASLAEGQGFVYTF
TGTGCCAGCCTAGCCGAGGGACAGGGTTTCGTCTACACCTTC
>TRBJ2-2|NA|TRBV3-1/TRBV3-2|NA
CASSYRESGELFF
TGTGCCAGCAGCTACAGGGAGAGCGGGGAGCTGTTTTTT
>TRBJ2-7|few|TRBV20-1|TRBD1
CSASRDRASSYEQYF
TGCAGTGCTAGTAGGGACAGGGCCAGCTCCTACGAGCAGTACTTC
>TRBJ2-7|NA|TRBV28|NA
CASSTGAYEQYF
TGTGCCAGCAGCACCGGGGCCTACGAGCAGTACTTC
>TRBJ1-5|NA|TRBV5-4|NA
CASSLWPEDQPQHF
TGTGCCAGCAGCTTGTGGCCGGAAGATCAGCCCCAGCATTTT
>TRBJ2-7|NA|TRBV19|TRBD2
CASSIRLAGDYEQYF
TGTGCCAGTAGTATTCGACTAGCGGGAGATTACGAGCAGTACTTC
>TRBJ2-7|NA|TRBV4-1|TRBD1
CASSLGQGYEQYF
TGCGCCAGCAGCCTGGGACAGGGGTACGAGCAGTACTTC
>TRBJ1-6|NA|TRBV3-1/TRBV3-2|TRBD1
CASSHLSGTGGSPLHF
TGTGCCAGCAGCCACCTTTCCGGGACAGGGGGTTCACCCCTCCACTTT
>TRBJ1-5|NA|TRBV18|NA
CASPDGTNF
TGTGCCAGCCCCGATGGGACAAATTTT
>TRBJ1-5|NA|TRBV4-2|NA
CASSHVQGPQHF
TGTGCCAGCAGCCACGTCCAGGGTCCCCAGCATTTT
>TRBJ2-2|NA|TRBV28|NA
CASSFWARAGELFF
TGTGCCAGCAGTTTTTGGGCTCGGGCCGGGGAGCTGTTTTTT
>TRBJ1-2|NA|TRBV4-2|NA
CASSHDRQGYTF
TGTGCCAGCAGCCATGACAGACAGGGCTACACCTTC
>TRBJ1-1|once|TRBV29-1|TRBD1
CSARTGGNTEAFF
TGCAGCGCCCGGACAGGGGGAAACACTGAAGCTTTCTTT
>TRBJ2-1|NA|TRBV6-5|NA
CASSYLSARHNEQFF
TGTGCCAGCAGTTACCTGTCTGCCAGGCACAATGAGCAGTTCTTC
>TRBJ2-7|NA|TRBV10-1|TRBD2
CASSESILAGTYEQYF
TGCGCCAGCAGTGAGTCGATTCTAGCGGGGACCTACGAGCAGTACTTC
>TRBJ2-1|NA|TRBV18|TRBD1
CASSPPFDRGRYNEQFF
TGTGCCAGCTCACCACCGTTCGACAGGGGGAGATACAATGAGCAGTTCTTC
>TRBJ2-5|once|TRBV7-9|NA
CASSLRQAQETQYF
TGTGCCAGCAGCCTCCGACAGGCCCAAGAGACCCAGTACTTC
>TRBJ1-1|NA|TRBV19|NA
CASSIGGGTEAFF
TGTGCCAGTAGTATAGGGGGGGGCACTGAAGCTTTCTTT
>TRBJ1-5|NA|TRBV19|TRBD1
CASSPGQKNQPQHF
TGTGCCAGTAGCCCGGGACAGAAGAATCAGCCCCAGCATTTT
>TRBJ1-5|NA|TRBV10-3|NA
CAISESQGDQPQHF
TGTGCCATCAGTGAGTCGCAAGGAGATCAGCCCCAGCATTTT
>TRBJ1-2|NA|TRBV7-8|NA
CASSFGTGNYGYTF
TGTGCCAGCAGCTTTGGGACGGGAAACTATGGCTACACCTTC
>TRBJ2-3|NA|TRBV7-9|NA
CASSFGSTDTQYF
TGTGCCAGCAGCTTCGGCTCCACAGATACGCAGTATTTT
>TRBJ2-7|NA|TRBV6-2/TRBV6-3|TRBD2
CASSPSGSHWYEQYF
TGTGCCAGCAGCCCTAGCGGGAGTCATTGGTACGAGCAGTACTTC
>TRBJ1-5|once|TRBV4-1|NA
CASSQESGFGNQPQHF
TGCGCCAGCAGCCAAGAATCGGGATTTGGCAATCAGCCCCAGCATTTT
>TRBJ1-3|NA|TRBV28|NA
CASNVGMRGGGNTIYF
TGTGCCAGCAATGTAGGGATGCGCGGGGGCGGAAACACCATATATTTT
>TRBJ2-1|NA|TRBV24-1|NA
CATSDQKTEEFF
TGTGCCACCAGTGACCAAAAAACGGAGGAGTTCTTC
>TRBJ1-5|NA|TRBV27|TRBD1
CASSETGDQPQHF
TGTGCCAGCAGTGAGACAGGGGACCAGCCCCAGCATTTT
>TRBJ1-3|few|TRBV2|NA
CASSLSGNTIYF
TGTGCCAGCAGCCTTTCTGGAAACACCATATATTTT
>TRBJ1-1|once|TRBV27|NA
CASSLGLSKGRAFF
TGTGCCAGCAGTTTGGGCCTCAGTAAGGGCCGAGCTTTCTTT
>TRBJ1-2|NA|TRBV15|NA
CATSRTTENYGYTF
TGTGCCACCAGCAGAACTACAGAGAACTATGGCTACACCTTC
>TRBJ1-4|once|TRBV4-1|TRBD1
CASSQDRGREKLFF
TGCGCCAGCAGCCAAGACAGGGGGCGGGAAAAACTGTTTTTT
>TRBJ1-1|NA|TRBV12-5|NA
CASGSGVSNTEAFF
TGTGCTAGTGGTTCCGGGGTGTCGAACACTGAAGCTTTCTTT
>TRBJ1-2|NA|TRBV28|TRBD1
CASSIRDREMDGYTF
TGTGCCAGCAGTATCCGGGACAGGGAGATGGATGGCTACACCTTC
>TRBJ1-2|NA|TRBV20-1|NA
CSASGYDGYTF
TGCAGTGCTAGTGGGTACGATGGCTACACCTTC
>TRBJ1-2|NA|TRBV7-9|TRBD1
CASGSGQNYGYTF
TGTGCCAGCGGCTCGGGACAGAACTATGGCTACACCTTC
>TRBJ1-4|NA|TRBV19|NA
CASSIEWREEKLFF
TGTGCCAGTAGTATAGAGTGGAGGGAGGAAAAACTGTTTTTT
>TRBJ1-2|once|TRBV5-1|NA
CASRTGPNYGYTF
TGCGCCAGCAGGACAGGACCTAACTATGGCTACACCTTC
>TRBJ2-3|NA|TRBV6-5|NA
CASTLDGSGTDTQYF
TGTGCCAGCACCCTAGACGGGAGTGGCACAGATACGCAGTATTTT
>TRBJ2-5|NA|TRBV12-1|NA
CASRPRGVQETQYF
TGTGCCAGCAGACCCAGGGGGGTTCAAGAGACCCAGTACTTC
>TRBJ1-3|NA|TRBV27|TRBD1
CASSRTGGRNTIYF
TGTGCCAGCAGTCGAACAGGGGGGAGAAACACCATATATTTT